Reported below is one TCR beta chain. In Cohort 3, a recovered donor had either two negative PCRs, clearance, or symptom resolution. This sample is part of a study of blood T cell repertoires in COVID-19. CDR3 size: 15 residues. V dropped 1 base and J dropped 5; count of bases not matched to a gene: 5. The germline CDR1 and CDR2 sequences are SGDLS and YYNGEE. Libraries were prepared by immunoSEQ multiplex PCR; TCRdb keeps only in-frame clonotypes and omits some of them. The sample yields about 220,000 clones, approximately 82% seen once. The source material was PBMCs or T cells enriched from blood (not recorded which). The chain recombines TRBV9 with TRBJ2-5; 10 positions agree with TRBD1. The sequence was obtained from a man in his forties who had recovered from COVID-19. The CDR3 DNA is TGTGCCAGCAGCGTACGCGGACAGGGGGGGGAGACCCAGTACTTC. It codes for CASSVRGQGGETQYF.